The clone carrying this T cell receptor beta chain was observed many times. Antigen unknown. Broader study findings: In terms of TCR gene usage, tumor memory CD4+ T cells clustered together with blood and lymph node memory CD4+ cells, as well as with lymph node naive CD4+ cells.

Per germline, CDR1 DFQATT and CDR2 SNEGSKA (reference sequence). The CDR3 consists of 15 residues. Trimming shortened V by 4 bases and J by 2 bases, and 14 bases separated the two germline ends. Constant-region reverse primers amplified full-length variable regions, followed by semi-nested Nested Universal Primer A PCR. TCRdb reprocessed the 5' RACE reads via MiXCR and lists one record per CDR3 protein. Counted here are 40,000 to 55,000 distinct CDR3 sequences, 22% occurring once; the ten biggest clones make up around 4.1%. The sorted Tregs were CD4+CD25+CD127-/low cells. This chain connects TRBV20-1 to TRBJ1-4; D uncertain. The specimen sequenced was Tregs sorted from a lymph node. This TCR came from a female donor with breast cancer. The CDR3 loop is CSATTDSGTNEKLFF. The CDR3 DNA is TGCAGTGCTACAACAGATAGCGGTACTAATGAAAAACTGTTTTTT.